These 26 T cell receptor beta chains came from one sample sequenced in a study of quantifying T cell responses using KT2 cells. Study information: Reverse transcription used primers in the TCR alpha and beta constant regions.

An oligo carrying a UMI was ligated to the cDNA 3' end. First-round PCR used 4 cycles and beta primers RC1.1 and RC1.2 covering TRBC1 and TRBC2. TCRdb itself ran the UMI-ligation and nested PCR reads through MiXCR, one entry per CDR3 protein. The table shows 40,000 to 55,000 distinct CDR3 sequences, with around 10% occurring only once. The sample consisted of PBMCs spiked with cells of the T cell clone KT2. The origin of the receptors is a human donor.

The J gene is TRBJ2-5, the V gene TRBV5-1; maybe TRBD2 (6 bases). Trimming shortened V by 3 bases and J by 7 bases, and 19 bases separated the two germline ends. CDR1 is SGHRS and CDR2 is YFSETQ in the germline V gene. CDR3 length: 15 residues. CDR3 bases: TGCGCCAGCAGCTCCCTGCCCGGGACTTCGGCGACCCAGTACTTC. It codes for CASSSLPGTSATQYF.

This clonotype was seen a few times. The chain is built from TRBV20-1 and TRBJ2-3; 12 positions agree with TRBD1. CDR1 DFQATT and CDR2 SNEGSKA come from the germline V gene (reference sequence). The CDR3 totals 15 residues. V was pared by 1 base and J by 3 bases, with 2 bases of the junction left unmatched. Here the CDR3 DNA reads TGCAGTGCTAGAGTGGGACAGGGGGCAACAGATACGCAGTATTTT. The encoded protein is CSARVGQGATDTQYF.

The rearrangement joins TRBV3-1 to TRBJ2-3; D gene ambiguous. Germline CDR1 LGHDT, CDR2 YNNKEL (reference sequence). The CDR3 covers 11 residues. Trimming stripped 1 base from V and 7 bases from J, with 3 bases between. CDR3 in amino acids: CASSQANTQYF. The CDR3 DNA reads TGTGCCAGCAGCCAAGCGAATACGCAGTATTTT.

In this sample, this clonotype is medium-sized. The V and J genes are TRBV6-2 or TRBV6-3 and TRBJ2-3; no reliable D call. Trimming cost V 2 bases and J 3 bases, with 6 bases left between them. Germline CDR1 reads MNHEY; CDR2 reads SVGEGT. The CDR3 is 13 residues long. CDR3 in DNA: TGTGCCAGCAGTTACGGGGAAACAGATACGCAGTATTTT. Amino acids: CASSYGETDTQYF.

In this sample, this clonotype turned up a few times. V and J are TRBV14 and TRBJ1-1; unclear D gene. Germline CDR1 reads SGHDN; CDR2 reads FVKESK. The CDR3 sequence is 14 residues long. V was pared by 4 bases and J by 0 bases, with 9 bases between. Here the CDR3 DNA reads TGTGCCAGCAGCCTTCCGGGGTTGAACACTGAAGCTTTCTTT. Its translation is CASSLPGLNTEAFF.

This clonotype was counted between two and nine times. The chain couples TRBV29-1 to TRBJ1-6; D gene ambiguous. Trimming took 6 bases from V and 10 from J, leaving 13 bases between them. Germline CDR1 reads SQVTM; CDR2 reads ANQGSEA. The CDR3 extends over 12 amino acids. The CDR3 nucleotides read TGCAGCGTCGGAGACGTGGACTCACCCCTCCACTTT. Protein product: CSVGDVDSPLHF.

This clonotype was recorded a few times. The rearrangement joins TRBV12-3 or TRBV12-4 to TRBJ1-2; D gene unclear. V was pared by 3 bases and J by 2 bases, with 4 bases between. The CDR3 sequence is 12 residues long. CDR3 nucleotide sequence: TGTGCCAGCAGTTTGGGGAACTATGGCTACACCTTC. Translated, it gives CASSLGNYGYTF.

In this sample, this clonotype turned up a few times. This chain connects TRBV29-1 to TRBJ2-7; weak D call: TRBD2 (6 bases). CDR1 and CDR2 from the germline V gene are SQVTM and ANQGSEA. Trimming pared 1 base from V and 0 bases from J, leaving 7 bases between. CDR3 length equals 13 residues. The CDR3, as DNA: TGCAGCGTTGAAGGGGGGGACTCCTACGAGCAGTACTTC. Translating gives CSVEGGDSYEQYF.

This clonotype has just a few counts. The chain employs TRBV12-3 or TRBV12-4 and TRBJ2-5; D is perhaps TRBD1 or TRBD2 (6 bases each). CDR3 length: 13 residues. With 8 bases removed from V and 1 base from J, the gap between germline ends came to 11 bases. The CDR3 loop is CASSGAFQETQYF. In nucleotides, the CDR3 is TGTGCCAGCTCGGGGGCATTCCAAGAGACCCAGTACTTC.

This clonotype was counted between two and nine times. The chain carries TRBV7-9 and TRBJ2-1; the match to TRBD2 covers 10 bases. V gave up 5 bases and J gave up 4 bases; unmatched junction bases: 20. This CDR3 region has 20 residues. Germline assignment: CDR1 SEHNR and CDR2 FQNEAQ (reference sequence). CDR3 nucleotides: TGTGCCAGCAGCCTCCTTTTCGTTGGTATGACTAGCGGGCCTTACAATGAGCAGTTCTTC. This sequence encodes CASSLLFVGMTSGPYNEQFF.

This clonotype was counted only a few times. The chain uses TRBV5-5 and TRBJ2-3; D gene ambiguous. Germline values: CDR1 SGHKS, CDR2 YYEKEE (reference sequence). V lost 0 bases, J lost 3 bases, and 5 bases lay in between. There are 13 residues in the CDR3. The CDR3 DNA follows: TGTGCCAGCAGCTTGGACGGGACAGATACGCAGTATTTT. Amino acids: CASSLDGTDTQYF.

In this sample, this clonotype turned up a few times. The chain links TRBV20-1 to TRBJ1-6; possible D gene TRBD1, 6 bases. The CDR3 is made up of 15 amino acids. V was pared by 5 bases and J by 7 bases, with 18 bases between. Per germline, CDR1 DFQATT and CDR2 SNEGSKA (reference sequence). The CDR3 sequence: CSAAGDRPSNSPLHF. DNA for the CDR3: TGCAGTGCTGCAGGAGACAGGCCGTCCAATTCACCCCTCCACTTT.

This clonotype was seen a handful of times. V usage is TRBV12-3 or TRBV12-4 and J usage is TRBJ1-6; the match to TRBD1 covers 8 bases. This CDR3 is built from 14 residues. The ends lost 7 bases at V and 5 bases at J; junction bases unmatched: 4. Written as DNA, the CDR3 is TGTGCCAGCAAAGGACAGGGAAATAATTCACCCCTCCACTTT. This codes for CASKGQGNNSPLHF.

In this sample, this clonotype turned up a few times. The chain combines TRBV19 with TRBJ1-2; 7 nucleotides line up with TRBD1. V lost 9 bases and J lost 4; bases outside the gene matches: 8. Germline V gene lookup returns CDR1 LNHDA and CDR2 SQIVND (reference sequence). The CDR3 has 13 amino acids. CDR3 bases: TGTGCCAGCACCCCGGACAGGATCTATGGCTACACCTTC. Translating gives CASTPDRIYGYTF. Using reference TRBV19 and TRBJ1-2 for the parts outside the CDR3, the full variable domain is DGGITQSPKYLFRKEGQNVTLSCEQNLNHDAMYWYRQDPGQGLRLIYYSQIVNDFQKGDIAEGYSVSREKKESFPLTVTSAQKNPTAFYLCASTPDRIYGYTFGSGTRLTVV.

The V gene is TRBV20-1, the J gene TRBJ2-1, with D perhaps TRBD2 (7 bases). V was clipped by 6 bases and J by 0 bases, with 18 bases between them. The CDR3 consists of 16 residues. Looked up from germline, CDR1 is DFQATT and CDR2 is SNEGSKA (reference sequence). CDR3 in DNA: TGCAGTGCCTTGGGAGGGGGGGGGAGCTCCTACAATGAGCAGTTCTTC. Translated, it gives CSALGGGGSSYNEQFF.

There are many counts of this clonotype. This chain uses TRBV6-4 with TRBJ1-6, with 7 positions matching TRBD1. Losses at the gene ends were 3 bases for V and 7 bases for J; bases not matched to a gene: 6. CDR1 is MRHNA and CDR2 is SNTAGT in the germline V gene. This CDR3 spans 15 amino acids. CDR3 in amino acids: CASSEGGGGNSPLHF. The CDR3 DNA is TGTGCCAGCAGTGAAGGCGGAGGGGGCAATTCACCCCTCCACTTT.

This clonotype is medium-sized (0.01 to 0.1%) by share. Written as DNA, the CDR3 is TGTGCCAGTACTTCTTTCGGGGAGCTGTTTTTT. Its translation is CASTSFGELFF. The rearrangement joins TRBV19 to TRBJ2-2; D is undetermined. The germline gives CDR1 LNHDA, CDR2 SQIVND (reference sequence). The CDR3 sequence is 11 residues long. The germline V and J ends were trimmed by 7 bases and 7 bases, with 7 bases remaining between them. Combining the CDR3 with reference TRBV19 and TRBJ2-2 gives the whole variable domain DGGITQSPKYLFRKEGQNVTLSCEQNLNHDAMYWYRQDPGQGLRLIYYSQIVNDFQKGDIAEGYSVSREKKESFPLTVTSAQKNPTAFYLCASTSFGELFFGEGSRLTVL.

This clonotype was seen only once. This clone may be a read error of a much larger clone one base away. This chain links TRBV12-3 or TRBV12-4 with TRBJ2-7, with D possibly matching TRBD2 (6 bases). The CDR3 length is 13 residues. Trimming removed 4 bases from V and 6 bases from J, with 13 bases in between. CDR3 residues: CASSWRGRLEQYF. The CDR3 coding sequence is TGTGCCAGCAGTTGGAGGGGTAGGCTCGAGCAGTACTTC.

This clonotype was observed many times. The rearrangement joins TRBV20-1 to TRBJ1-4; perhaps TRBD1 as D (6 bases). The CDR3 totals 18 residues. V was pared by 0 bases and J by 2 bases, with 19 bases between. Germline V gives CDR1 DFQATT, CDR2 SNEGSKA (reference sequence). CDR3 bases: TGCAGTGCTAGAGAAGACCACCTAGGGGGGGCGACTAATGAAAAACTGTTTTTT. Its protein product is CSAREDHLGGATNEKLFF.

This clonotype was picked up many times. Written as DNA, the CDR3 is TGCAGTGCTAGAGGCTTAGCGGGGGACTCCTACGAGCAGTACTTC. Translation: CSARGLAGDSYEQYF. J is TRBJ2-7 and V is TRBV20-1; 9 positions match TRBD2. CDR3 length equals 15 residues. The germline gives CDR1 DFQATT, CDR2 SNEGSKA (reference sequence). V was pared by 1 base and J by 0 bases, with 4 bases of the junction left unmatched.

This clonotype was observed a few times. Written as DNA, the CDR3 is TGTGCCAGCAGCCCTAACTCGAGGGCAGATACGCAGTATTTT. Translated: CASSPNSRADTQYF. This rearrangement joins TRBV3-1 to TRBJ2-3, with D perhaps matching TRBD2 (5 bases). The germline V gene has CDR1 LGHDT and CDR2 YNNKEL (reference sequence). This CDR3 has 14 amino acids. V gave up 4 bases and J gave up 4 bases, with 12 bases separating them.

This clonotype was recorded at least ten times. The chain links TRBV29-1 to TRBJ2-7; TRBD1 agrees at 7 bases. V was clipped by 6 bases and J by 2 bases; unmatched bases: 10. Germline loops: CDR1 SQVTM, CDR2 ANQGSEA. This CDR3 has 14 amino acids. The CDR3, as DNA: TGCAGCGTGATGGGGACAGAACACCCCTACGAGCAGTACTTC. It translates to CSVMGTEHPYEQYF.

There are a few counts of this clonotype. The chain is built from TRBV6-2 or TRBV6-3 and TRBJ2-7; 9 nucleotides agree with TRBD1. The germline V gene has CDR1 MNHEY and CDR2 SVGEGT. This CDR3 region has 15 residues. The ends lost 7 bases at V and 2 bases at J; junction bases unmatched: 9. The CDR3 here is CASTLRDRETYEQYF. The CDR3 DNA reads as TGTGCCAGCACGTTACGGGACAGGGAAACCTACGAGCAGTACTTC.

This chain uses TRBV4-2 with TRBJ2-1; D gene uncertain. Trimming shortened V by 4 bases and J by 0 bases, and 16 bases separated the two germline ends. The CDR3 loop spans 17 amino acids. Germline values: CDR1 LGHNA, CDR2 YNFKEQ. CDR3 residues: CASSRGLLQSSYNEQFF. The CDR3 DNA sequence: TGTGCCAGCAGCCGGGGTTTATTACAGAGCTCCTACAATGAGCAGTTCTTC.

The chain links TRBV9 to TRBJ2-1; 11 positions match TRBD2. With V trimmed by 2 bases and J by 3 bases, 1 base remained unmatched. CDR1 SGDLS and CDR2 YYNGEE come from the germline V gene. The CDR3 covers 15 residues. CDR3 bases: TGTGCCAGCAGCGTCGGGACTAGCGGCTACAATGAGCAGTTCTTC. It encodes CASSVGTSGYNEQFF.

This clonotype has a count of ten or more. This chain uses TRBV3-1 with TRBJ2-5; 15 bases align to TRBD2. The V and J ends lost 10 bases and 4 bases, in that order; junction bases with no gene match: 7. There are 15 residues in the CDR3. The germline CDR1 and CDR2 sequences are LGHDT and YNNKEL (reference sequence). The CDR3 is CAIGTSGGLGETQYF. Here the CDR3 DNA reads TGTGCCATCGGGACTAGCGGGGGGTTAGGAGAGACCCAGTACTTC.